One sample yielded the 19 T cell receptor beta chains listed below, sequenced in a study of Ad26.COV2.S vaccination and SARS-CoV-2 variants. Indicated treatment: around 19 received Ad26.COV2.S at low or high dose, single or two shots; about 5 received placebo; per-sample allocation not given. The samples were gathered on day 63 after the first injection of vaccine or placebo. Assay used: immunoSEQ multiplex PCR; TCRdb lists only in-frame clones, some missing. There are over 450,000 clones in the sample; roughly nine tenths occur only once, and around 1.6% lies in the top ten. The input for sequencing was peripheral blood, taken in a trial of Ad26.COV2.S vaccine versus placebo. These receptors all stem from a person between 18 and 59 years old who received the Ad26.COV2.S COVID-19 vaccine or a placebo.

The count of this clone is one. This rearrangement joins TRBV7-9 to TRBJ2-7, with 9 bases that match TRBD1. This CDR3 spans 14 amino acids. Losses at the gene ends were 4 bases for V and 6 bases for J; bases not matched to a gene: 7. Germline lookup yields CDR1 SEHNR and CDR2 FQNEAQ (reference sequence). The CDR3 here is CASSSRDRVREQYF. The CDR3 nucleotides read TGTGCCAGCAGCTCGCGGGACAGGGTACGCGAGCAGTACTTC.

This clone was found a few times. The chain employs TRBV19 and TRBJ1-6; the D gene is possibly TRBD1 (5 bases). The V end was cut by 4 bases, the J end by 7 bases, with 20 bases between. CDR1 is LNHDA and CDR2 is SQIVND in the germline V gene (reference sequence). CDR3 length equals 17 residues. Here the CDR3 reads CASSTPGGPKGNSPLHF. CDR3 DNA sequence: TGTGCCAGTAGTACTCCCGGAGGGCCAAAGGGGAATTCACCCCTCCACTTT.

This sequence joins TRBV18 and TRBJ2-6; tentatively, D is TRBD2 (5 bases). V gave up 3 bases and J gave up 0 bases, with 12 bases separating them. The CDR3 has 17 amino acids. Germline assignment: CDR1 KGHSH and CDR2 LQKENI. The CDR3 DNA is TGTGCCAGCTCACCGGGAGCGCCCTCCTCTGGGGCCAACGTCCTGACTTTC. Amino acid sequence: CASSPGAPSSGANVLTF.

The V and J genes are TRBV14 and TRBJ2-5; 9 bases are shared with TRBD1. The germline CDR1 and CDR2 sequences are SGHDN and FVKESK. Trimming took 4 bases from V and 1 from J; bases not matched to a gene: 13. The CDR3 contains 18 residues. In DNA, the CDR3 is TGTGCCAGCAGCCGGGACAGGGTGCGAGGCTGGGCCCAAGAGACCCAGTACTTC. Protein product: CASSRDRVRGWAQETQYF.

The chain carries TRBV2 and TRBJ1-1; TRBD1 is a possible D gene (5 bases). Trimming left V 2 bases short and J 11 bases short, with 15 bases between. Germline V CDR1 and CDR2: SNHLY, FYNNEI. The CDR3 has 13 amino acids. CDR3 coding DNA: TGTGCCAGCAGTGAAAGTTGGCAGGGAGCCGCTTTCTTT. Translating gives CASSESWQGAAFF. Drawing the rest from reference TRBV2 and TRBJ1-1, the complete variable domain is EPEVTQTPSHQVTQMGQEVILRCVPISNHLYFYWYRQILGQKVEFLVSFYNNEISEKSEIFDDQFSVERPDGSNFTLKIRSTKLEDSAMYFCASSESWQGAAFFGQGTRLTVV.

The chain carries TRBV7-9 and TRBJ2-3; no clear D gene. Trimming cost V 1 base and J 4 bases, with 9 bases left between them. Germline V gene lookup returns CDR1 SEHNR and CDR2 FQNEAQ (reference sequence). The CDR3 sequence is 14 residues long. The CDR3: CASSLEVSSDTQYF. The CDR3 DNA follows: TGTGCCAGCAGCTTAGAGGTCTCTTCAGATACGCAGTATTTT.

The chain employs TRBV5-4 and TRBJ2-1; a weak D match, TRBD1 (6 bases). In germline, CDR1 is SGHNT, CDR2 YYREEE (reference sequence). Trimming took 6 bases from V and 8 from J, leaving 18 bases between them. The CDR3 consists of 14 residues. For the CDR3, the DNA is TGTGCCAGCACCATCTCGGGACATTGGTATGAGCAGTTCTTC. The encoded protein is CASTISGHWYEQFF.

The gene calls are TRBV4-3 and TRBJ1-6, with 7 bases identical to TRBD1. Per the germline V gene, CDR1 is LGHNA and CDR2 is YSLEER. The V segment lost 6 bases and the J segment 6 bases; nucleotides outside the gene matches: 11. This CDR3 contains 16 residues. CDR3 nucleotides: TGCGCCAGCAGTCTAAAAGCTGGGACAGCTAATTCACCCCTCCACTTT. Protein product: CASSLKAGTANSPLHF.

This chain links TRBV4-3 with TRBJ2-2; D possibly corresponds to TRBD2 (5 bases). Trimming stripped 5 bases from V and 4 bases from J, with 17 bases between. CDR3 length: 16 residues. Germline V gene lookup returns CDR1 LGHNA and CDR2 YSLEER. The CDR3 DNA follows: TGCGCCAGCAGCAATGACCGGGGTACGGGCACCGGGGAGCTGTTTTTT. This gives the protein CASSNDRGTGTGELFF.

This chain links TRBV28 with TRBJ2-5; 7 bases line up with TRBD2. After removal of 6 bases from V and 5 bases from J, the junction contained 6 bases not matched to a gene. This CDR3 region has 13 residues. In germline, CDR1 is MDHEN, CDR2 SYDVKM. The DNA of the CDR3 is TGTGCCAGCAGAACTAGCGTTAGGGAGACCCAGTACTTC. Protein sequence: CASRTSVRETQYF.

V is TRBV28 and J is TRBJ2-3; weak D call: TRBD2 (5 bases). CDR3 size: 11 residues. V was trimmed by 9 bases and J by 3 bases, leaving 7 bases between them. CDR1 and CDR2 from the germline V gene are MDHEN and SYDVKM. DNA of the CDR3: TGTGCCAGTCGGGATACAGATACGCAGTATTTT. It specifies CASRDTDTQYF.

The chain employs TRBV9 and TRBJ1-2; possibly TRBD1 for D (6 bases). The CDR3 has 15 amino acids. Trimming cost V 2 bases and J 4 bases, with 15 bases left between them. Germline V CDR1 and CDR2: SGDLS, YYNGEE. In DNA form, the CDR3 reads TGTGCCAGCAGCGTCACAGGGAGGGGCGCCTATGGCTACACCTTC. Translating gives CASSVTGRGAYGYTF.

This chain's CDR3 is CASSLDVGQGYAFF. Here the CDR3 DNA reads TGTGCCAGCAGCTTAGACGTCGGGCAGGGCTACGCTTTCTTT. The V call is TRBV7-6, the J call TRBJ1-1, with TRBD1 as a possible D gene (5 bases). The germline V gene has CDR1 SGHVS and CDR2 FNYEAQ. Trimming removed 1 base at V and 11 bases at J, with 17 bases between. The CDR3 runs 14 residues.

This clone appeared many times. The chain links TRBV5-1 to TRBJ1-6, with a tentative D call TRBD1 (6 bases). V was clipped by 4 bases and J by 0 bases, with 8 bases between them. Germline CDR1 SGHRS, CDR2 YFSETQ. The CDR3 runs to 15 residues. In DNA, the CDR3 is TGCGCCAGCAGCGACAGGAGCTCCTATAATTCACCCCTCCACTTT. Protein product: CASSDRSSYNSPLHF.

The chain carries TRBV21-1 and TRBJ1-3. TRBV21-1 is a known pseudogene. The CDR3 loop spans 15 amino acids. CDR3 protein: CASSKDGGGRDTIYF. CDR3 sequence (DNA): TGTGCCAGCAGCAAAGATGGCGGGGGTAGAGACACCATATATTTT.

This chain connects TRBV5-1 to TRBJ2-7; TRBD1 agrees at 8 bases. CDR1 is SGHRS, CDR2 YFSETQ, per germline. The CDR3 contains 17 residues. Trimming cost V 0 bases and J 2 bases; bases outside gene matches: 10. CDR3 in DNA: TGCGCCAGCAGCTTGGCCCTGGCAGGGGGCAGAGCCTACGAGCAGTACTTC. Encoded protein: CASSLALAGGRAYEQYF.

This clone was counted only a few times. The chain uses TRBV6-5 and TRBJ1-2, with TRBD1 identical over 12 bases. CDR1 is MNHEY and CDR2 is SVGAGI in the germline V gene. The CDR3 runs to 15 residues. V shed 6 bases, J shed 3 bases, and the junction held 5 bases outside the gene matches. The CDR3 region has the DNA TGTGCCAGCAGGGGACAGGGGGCGGTAGACTATGGCTACACCTTC. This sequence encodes CASRGQGAVDYGYTF.

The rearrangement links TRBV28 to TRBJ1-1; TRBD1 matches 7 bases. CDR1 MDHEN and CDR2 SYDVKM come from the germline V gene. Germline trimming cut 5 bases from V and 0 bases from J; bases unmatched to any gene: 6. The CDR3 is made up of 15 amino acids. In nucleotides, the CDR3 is TGTGCCAGCAGTCCAGGGGGGCTAATGAACACTGAAGCTTTCTTT. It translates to CASSPGGLMNTEAFF.

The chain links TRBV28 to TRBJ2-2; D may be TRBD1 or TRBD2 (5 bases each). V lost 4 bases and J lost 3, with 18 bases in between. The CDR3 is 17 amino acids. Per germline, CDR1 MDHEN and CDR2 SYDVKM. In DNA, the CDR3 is TGTGCCAGCAGTTCGGGACCCTCTAGCACCCACACCGGGGAGCTGTTTTTT. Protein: CASSSGPSSTHTGELFF.